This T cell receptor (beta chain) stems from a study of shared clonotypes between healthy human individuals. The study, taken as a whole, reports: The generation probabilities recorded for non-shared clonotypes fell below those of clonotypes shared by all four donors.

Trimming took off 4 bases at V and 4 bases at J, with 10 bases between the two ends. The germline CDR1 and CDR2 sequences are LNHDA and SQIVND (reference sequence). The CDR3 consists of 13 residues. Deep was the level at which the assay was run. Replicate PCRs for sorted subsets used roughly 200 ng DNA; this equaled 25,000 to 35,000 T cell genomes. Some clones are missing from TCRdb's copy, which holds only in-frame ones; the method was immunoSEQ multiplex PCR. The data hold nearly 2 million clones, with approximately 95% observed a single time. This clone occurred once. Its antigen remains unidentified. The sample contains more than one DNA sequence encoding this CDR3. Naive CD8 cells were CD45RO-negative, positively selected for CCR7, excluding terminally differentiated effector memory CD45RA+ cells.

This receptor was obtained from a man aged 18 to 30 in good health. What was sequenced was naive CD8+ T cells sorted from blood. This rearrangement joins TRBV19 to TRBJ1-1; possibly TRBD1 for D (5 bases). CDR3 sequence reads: CASSTGLGTEAFF. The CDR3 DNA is TGTGCCAGTAGTACGGGGCTGGGCACTGAAGCTTTCTTT.